This T cell receptor (beta chain) came from a study of blood T cell repertoires in COVID-19. For the study at large: Sites in the United States, Italy and Spain provided acute and convalescent COVID-19 samples.

Clones were read by immunoSEQ multiplex PCR, and TCRdb kept only the in-frame ones, dropping some. The top ten clones hold approximately 1.6% of a sample with about 210,000 clones, approximately 90% of them seen once. Germline CDR1 and CDR2: ENHRY and SYGVKD. Trimming at V came to 8 bases and at J to 2 bases, leaving 15 bases not matched to a gene. The CDR3 covers 16 residues. The origin of this receptor is a man between 65 and 85 years old with acute or convalescent COVID-19. The chain has TRBV10-3 and TRBJ2-7; 7 bases fit TRBD2. Sequencing was performed on peripheral blood. The CDR3 spells CAISASRGRETYEQYF. For the CDR3, the DNA is TGTGCCATCTCGGCTTCGAGAGGGAGGGAAACCTACGAGCAGTACTTC.